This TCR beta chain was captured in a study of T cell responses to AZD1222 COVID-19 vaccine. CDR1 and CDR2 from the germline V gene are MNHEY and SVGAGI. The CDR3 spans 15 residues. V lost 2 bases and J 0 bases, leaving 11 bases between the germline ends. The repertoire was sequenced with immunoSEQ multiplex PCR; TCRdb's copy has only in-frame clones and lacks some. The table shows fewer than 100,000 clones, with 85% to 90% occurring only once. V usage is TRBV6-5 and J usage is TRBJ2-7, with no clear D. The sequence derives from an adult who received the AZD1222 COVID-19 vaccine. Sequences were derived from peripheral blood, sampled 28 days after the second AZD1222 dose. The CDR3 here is CASSYVGWSSYEQYF. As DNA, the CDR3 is TGTGCCAGCAGTTACGTGGGCTGGAGCTCCTACGAGCAGTACTTC.